This T cell receptor (beta chain) was captured by sequencing in a study of CD8+CD57+ T cells in acquired aplastic anemia. Study-level background: Average DNA yield from sorted CD4+ and CD8+ cells was about 3 ug. Healthy donor sequencing depth: 9 million to 10.8 million CD4+, around 12 million CD8+ reads. Overall study findings and caveats: Both patients and controls carried the same twenty-nine CD8+ CDR3 sequences.

TCR beta VDJ and CDR3 profiles were obtained from a genomic DNA template. One entry per CDR3 protein results from TCRdb running MiXCR on the reads. The table lists some 180,000 distinct CDR3 sequences, approximately 46% of them singletons. Trimming cost V 3 bases and J 5 bases, with 9 bases left between them. CDR3 length: 13 amino acids. The germline V gene has CDR1 SNHLY and CDR2 FYNNEI. In the case of this clonotype: As yet, its antigen is unknown.

The J gene is TRBJ2-3, the V gene TRBV2; D remains ambiguous. Sequencing was carried out using sorted CD4+, CD8+, or CD8+CD57+ T cells (not recorded which) from PBMCs. This clonotype was sampled from a human donor in good health. The CDR3 sequence is CASSDRDVDTQYF. The CDR3 DNA reads as TGTGCCAGCAGTGATCGCGATGTAGATACGCAGTATTTT.